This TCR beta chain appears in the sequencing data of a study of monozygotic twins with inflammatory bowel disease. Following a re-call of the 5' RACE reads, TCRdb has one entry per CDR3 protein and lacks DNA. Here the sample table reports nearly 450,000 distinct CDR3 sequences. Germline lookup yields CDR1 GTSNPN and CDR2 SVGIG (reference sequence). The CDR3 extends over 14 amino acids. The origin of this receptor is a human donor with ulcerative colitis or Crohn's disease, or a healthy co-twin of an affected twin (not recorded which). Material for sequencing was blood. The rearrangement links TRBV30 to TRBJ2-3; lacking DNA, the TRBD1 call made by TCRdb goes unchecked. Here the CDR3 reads CAWTVRDGTDTQYF.